These T cell receptor beta chains were read from a single sample in a study of T cell repertoires in cytomegalovirus infection. One entry per CDR3 protein results from TCRdb running MiXCR on the reads. The sample lists 500,000 or so distinct CDR3 sequences; approximately 15% were seen once. Sequencing was done on a sample of CD8+ T cells from PBMCs. Source of these receptors: a human donor in good health (CMV status not recorded). Some clones in this sample may be carry-over from other donors' samples. Each CDR3 is given with its conserved first and last residue. D genes are given only for firm matches. Size tells how often a clone was seen (once, few, many) or the class of an expanded clone, and some rows leave it out.

V	size	J	length	D	DNA	CDR3
TRBV5-1	NA	TRBJ1-2	15	NA	TGCGCCAGCAGCTCAAATACCCCCGGGGGCGGCGGCTACACCTTC	CASSSNTPGGGGYTF
TRBV5-1	few	TRBJ2-3	15	TRBD1	TGCGCCAGCAGCTTCCACAGGGGTAATACAGATACGCAGTATTTT	CASSFHRGNTDTQYF
TRBV12-3/TRBV12-4	NA	TRBJ2-7	13	NA	TGTGCCAGCAGCCCTCCTGGGGTCAACGAGCAGTACTTC	CASSPPGVNEQYF
TRBV5-6	few	TRBJ2-7	17	TRBD1	TGTGCCAGCAGCTTGAAAGGTGGGACAGCTACCTACTACGAGCAGTACTTC	CASSLKGGTATYYEQYF
TRBV20-1	NA	TRBJ2-1	13	NA	TGCAGTGCACCTCGAAGGGACTTGAGTGAGCAGTTCTTC	CSAPRRDLSEQFF
TRBV28	NA	TRBJ2-3	15	TRBD2	TGTGCCAGCAGTTTATCACTAGCGGGAGGAGATACGCGGTATTTT	CASSLSLAGGDTRYF
TRBV29-1	NA	TRBJ2-7	12	NA	TGCAGCGTTGAAGATCTGGGCTACGAGCAGTACTTC	CSVEDLGYEQYF
TRBV12-3/TRBV12-4	many	TRBJ1-6	16	NA	TGTGCCAGCAGTCAAGATAGGCAGGGATCCCCTTCACCCCTCCACTTT	CASSQDRQGSPSPLHF
TRBV12-3/TRBV12-4	many	TRBJ1-1	14	NA	TGTGCCAGCAGTTTCGGGACACCGAACACTGAAGCTTTCTTT	CASSFGTPNTEAFF
TRBV19	NA	TRBJ2-4	11	NA	TGTGCCAGTAGTATTGGACTAATCTACTCCTTC	CASSIGLIYSF
TRBV4-1	NA	TRBJ1-2	17	TRBD1	TGCGCCAGCAGCCAAGATCTAACGCAGGGGGCTGTCTATGGCTACACCTTC	CASSQDLTQGAVYGYTF
TRBV11-2	many	TRBJ2-1	15	TRBD2	TGTGCCAGCAGCCCGGCTAGCGGGAGGGAGAATGAGCAGTTCTTC	CASSPASGRENEQFF
TRBV27	few	TRBJ2-6	13	NA	TGTGCCAGCAGCAACTCTGGGGCCAACGTCCTGACTTTC	CASSNSGANVLTF
TRBV28	few	TRBJ2-1	14	TRBD2	TGTGCCAGCAGTAGGCTAGCGGAGCTTAATGAGCAGTTCTTC	CASSRLAELNEQFF
TRBV19	few	TRBJ2-5	14	TRBD2	TGTGCCAGTAGTACCGGACTAGTTGGGGAGACCCAGTACTTC	CASSTGLVGETQYF
TRBV5-1	NA	TRBJ1-4	12	NA	TGCGCCAGCCGTGGGGCGAATGAAAAACTGTTTTTT	CASRGANEKLFF
TRBV12-3/TRBV12-4	many	TRBJ1-1	11	NA	TGTGCCAGCAGCCAGAATCAGGGAGCTTTCTTT	CASSQNQGAFF
TRBV10-3	NA	TRBJ1-3	15	TRBD1	TGTGCCATCAGTGAGACAGGGGGTACAGGAAACACCATATATTTT	CAISETGGTGNTIYF
TRBV6-5	NA	TRBJ2-3	15	NA	TGTGCCAGCAGTTACGGGTCCAGGGGAGGGGATACGCAGTATTTT	CASSYGSRGGDTQYF
TRBV4-3	NA	TRBJ2-7	14	NA	TGCGCCAGCAGCCAGGAAACCGCCATAGAGGAGCAGTACTTC	CASSQETAIEEQYF
TRBV12-3/TRBV12-4	many	TRBJ1-5	19	TRBD1	TGTGCCAGCAAACAGGGGAGTGCTGGGTCAGGGGGCCGGAGACAGCCCCAGCATTTT	CASKQGSAGSGGRRQPQHF
TRBV5-1	NA	TRBJ2-3	16	TRBD1	TGCGCCAGCAGCTTGGGGGACAGGGGATTCACAGATACGCAGTATTTT	CASSLGDRGFTDTQYF
TRBV5-1	few	TRBJ2-1	17	TRBD2	TGCGCCAGCAGATTCTTGACTAGCGGTAGCTCCTACAATGAGCAGTTCTTC	CASRFLTSGSSYNEQFF
TRBV27	NA	TRBJ1-5	13	NA	TGTGCCAGCGCACAAAGGGACAATCAGCCCCAGCATTTT	CASAQRDNQPQHF
TRBV10-3	NA	TRBJ2-5	15	NA	TGTGCCATCAGTGAGTCCGACAGGTCCGAAGAGACCCAGTACTTC	CAISESDRSEETQYF
TRBV7-9	few	TRBJ1-3	15	NA	TGTGCCAGCAGCCCGACAGGCACCTCTGGAAACACCATATATTTT	CASSPTGTSGNTIYF
TRBV29-1	many	TRBJ1-2	13	NA	TGCAGCGTTGAAGCTGGTTGGGAAACTGGCTACACCTTC	CSVEAGWETGYTF
TRBV27	many	TRBJ2-7	17	NA	TGTGCCAGCAGTTTATCTGGCGGATATCAGAGCTCCTACGAGCAGTACTTC	CASSLSGGYQSSYEQYF
TRBV27	NA	TRBJ1-5	14	NA	TGTGCCAGCAGTTTATCCCGACATGGTCAGCCCCAGCATTTT	CASSLSRHGQPQHF
TRBV19	many	TRBJ2-1	17	TRBD2	TGTGCCAGTAGTATAACCCCTCTAGCGGGAGGTTACAATGAGCAGTTCTTC	CASSITPLAGGYNEQFF
TRBV10-3	NA	TRBJ1-5	14	TRBD1	TGTGCCATCAGTGAGTCAGGGGGCGGGAAGCCCCAGCATTTT	CAISESGGGKPQHF
TRBV11-2	many	TRBJ2-5	14	NA	TGTGCCAGCAGCTTATCGTTAGCTCTACAGACCCAGTACTTC	CASSLSLALQTQYF
TRBV4-2	many	TRBJ1-5	17	NA	TGTGCCAGCAGCCCCGGAGGGGAGATGGATTTCAATCAGCCCCAGCATTTT	CASSPGGEMDFNQPQHF
TRBV27	few	TRBJ2-2	16	NA	TGTGCCAGCAGTTTAAGGGACACTGGATGGACCGGGGAGCTGTTTTTT	CASSLRDTGWTGELFF
TRBV6-4	NA	TRBJ2-2	13	NA	TGTGCCAGCAGTGGGGACAACACCGGGGAGCTGTTTTTT	CASSGDNTGELFF
TRBV7-9	many	TRBJ2-5	14	TRBD2	TGTGCCAGCAGCTCTACTAGCGGGAAAGAGACCCAGTACTTC	CASSSTSGKETQYF
TRBV28	few	TRBJ2-3	15	TRBD1	TGTGCCAGCAGTTTCTTGACAGGGGACATGGATACGCAGTATTTT	CASSFLTGDMDTQYF
TRBV6-2/TRBV6-3	NA	TRBJ2-7	15	NA	TGTGCCAGCAGTTACTCTGCCTCCATCCCCTACGAGCAGTACTTC	CASSYSASIPYEQYF
TRBV25-1	few	TRBJ1-5	15	NA	TGTGCCAGCAGCCCCGGCGGCTTCGCCAATCAGCCCCAGCATTTT	CASSPGGFANQPQHF
TRBV7-8	many	TRBJ1-5	13	NA	TGTGCCAGCAGGTTGGGCCCCAATCAGCCCCAGCATTTT	CASRLGPNQPQHF
TRBV19	many	TRBJ1-5	12	NA	TGTGCCAGTAGTTTGACCTATCAGCCCCAGCATTTT	CASSLTYQPQHF
TRBV7-3	NA	TRBJ2-1	17	TRBD1	TGTGCCAGCAGCTTAACGGGACAGGGGGGCTCCTACAATGAGCAGTTCTTC	CASSLTGQGGSYNEQFF
TRBV19	many	TRBJ1-1	15	NA	TGTGCCAGTAGTGCTCACAGGAAAATGAACACTGAAGCTTTCTTT	CASSAHRKMNTEAFF
TRBV10-3	few	TRBJ2-1	13	TRBD2	TGTGCCGCCGTAGCGGGGCTCAACAATGAGCAGTTCTTC	CAAVAGLNNEQFF
TRBV27	few	TRBJ2-3	13	NA	TGTGCCAGCCGCCGGGGACCTGGAGATACGCAGTATTTT	CASRRGPGDTQYF
TRBV12-3/TRBV12-4	many	TRBJ2-2	14	NA	TGTGCCAGCCGCCGACTAGAGAACACCGGGGAGCTGTTTTTT	CASRRLENTGELFF
TRBV9	NA	TRBJ1-6	14	NA	TGTGCCAGCAGCGCGGGGGGACCTAGTTCACCCCTCCACTTT	CASSAGGPSSPLHF